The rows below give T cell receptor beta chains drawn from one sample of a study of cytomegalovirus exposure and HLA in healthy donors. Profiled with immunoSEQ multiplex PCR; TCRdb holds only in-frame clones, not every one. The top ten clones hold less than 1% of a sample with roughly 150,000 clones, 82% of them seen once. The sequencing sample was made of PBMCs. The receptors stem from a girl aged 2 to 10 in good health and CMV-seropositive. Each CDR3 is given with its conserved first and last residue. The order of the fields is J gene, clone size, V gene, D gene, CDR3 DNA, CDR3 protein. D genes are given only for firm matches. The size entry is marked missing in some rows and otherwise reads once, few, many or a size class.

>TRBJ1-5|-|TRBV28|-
TGTGCCAGCAGTCTGAGGGGGGGACTGACCTACAATCAGCCCCAGCATTTT
CASSLRGGLTYNQPQHF
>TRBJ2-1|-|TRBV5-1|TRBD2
TGCGCCAGCAGCTTGAGAGCGGGAGTGTTAAACAATGAGCAGTTCTTC
CASSLRAGVLNNEQFF
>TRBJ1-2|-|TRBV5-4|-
TGTGCCAGCAGCTTGGACTACTATGGCTACACCTTC
CASSLDYYGYTF
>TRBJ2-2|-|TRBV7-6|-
TGTGCCAGCAGCCCAGGGAACACCGGGGAGCTGTTTTTT
CASSPGNTGELFF
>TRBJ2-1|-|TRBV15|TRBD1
TGTGCCACTGGAGGGACAGGGCTAAGGGATGAGCAGTTCTTC
CATGGTGLRDEQFF
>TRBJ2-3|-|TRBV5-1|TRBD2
TGCGCCAGCAGCTTGGGTAGCGGGAGAGATACGCAGTATTTT
CASSLGSGRDTQYF
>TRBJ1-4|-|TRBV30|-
TGTGCCTGGAGTGTAGTGCCCCGGGGTTTTGAAAAACTGTTTTTT
CAWSVVPRGFEKLFF
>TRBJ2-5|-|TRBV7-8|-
TGTGCCAGCAGCTTATGGACTACCCAAGAGACCCAGTACTTC
CASSLWTTQETQYF
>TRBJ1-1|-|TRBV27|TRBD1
TGTGCCAGCAGTTATACAGGGGACACTGAAGCTTTCTTT
CASSYTGDTEAFF
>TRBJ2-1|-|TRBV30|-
TGTGCCTGGAGTTCTGGGCCGAGCTCCTACAATGAGCAGTTCTTC
CAWSSGPSSYNEQFF
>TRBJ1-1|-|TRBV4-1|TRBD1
TGCGCCAGCAGCCAAGAGGACAGGGCTAACACTGAAGCTTTCTTT
CASSQEDRANTEAFF
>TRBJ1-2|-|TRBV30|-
TGTGCCTGGAGTGTACAGGGCAGGGCGAACTATGGCTACACCTTC
CAWSVQGRANYGYTF
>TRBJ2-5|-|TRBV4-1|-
TGCGCCAGCAGCCAAGCGCGGGCTAGGGGGATCGGGGCCCAGTACTTC
CASSQARARGIGAQYF
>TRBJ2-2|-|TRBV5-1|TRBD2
TGCGCCAGCTCACTAGCGGGAAACACCGGGGAGCTGTTTTTT
CASSLAGNTGELFF
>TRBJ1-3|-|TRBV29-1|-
TGCAGCGTTCCTAAACCGGTTCCTTACTCTGGAAACACCATATATTTT
CSVPKPVPYSGNTIYF
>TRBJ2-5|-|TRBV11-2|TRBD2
TGTGCCAGCAGCAAAGGGGACGCGGGAGGGCCGTCAGAGACCCAGTACTTC
CASSKGDAGGPSETQYF
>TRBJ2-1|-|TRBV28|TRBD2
TGTGCCAGCAGTTTTCAATGGGGCCTTAGCGGGGCCGGCGTCTACAATGAGCAGTTCTTC
CASSFQWGLSGAGVYNEQFF
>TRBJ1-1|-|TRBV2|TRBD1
TGTGCCAGCAGTGAGACAGGGTTCATGAACACTGAAGCTTTCTTT
CASSETGFMNTEAFF
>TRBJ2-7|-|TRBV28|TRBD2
TGTGCCAGCAGTTTTAGGGCTAGCGGGAGCCACGAGCAGTACTTC
CASSFRASGSHEQYF
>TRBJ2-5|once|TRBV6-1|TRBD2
TGTGCCAGCAGTGAAGCGGCGGGGGTACAAGAGACCCAGTACTTC
CASSEAAGVQETQYF
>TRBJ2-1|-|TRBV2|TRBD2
TGTGCCAGCAGTGACCATAGCGGGAGGGCCAATGAGCAGTTCTTC
CASSDHSGRANEQFF
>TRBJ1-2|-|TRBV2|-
TGTGCCAGCGGGGGCGGTTTTAACTATGGCTACACCTTC
CASGGGFNYGYTF
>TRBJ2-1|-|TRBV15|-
TGTGCCACCAGCAGAAATGGGCGGGGCAATGAGCAGTTCTTC
CATSRNGRGNEQFF
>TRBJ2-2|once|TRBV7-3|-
TGTGCCAGCAGCACCGGTCCGAACACCGGGGAGCTGTTTTTT
CASSTGPNTGELFF
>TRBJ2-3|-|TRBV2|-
TGTGCCAGCAAACGTTGGGACACCGGAGCAGATACGCAGTATTTT
CASKRWDTGADTQYF
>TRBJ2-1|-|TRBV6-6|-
TGTGCCAGCAGCCCAACAAGTAGCAGGGATGAGCAGTTCTTC
CASSPTSSRDEQFF
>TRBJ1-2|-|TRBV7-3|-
TGTGCCAGCAGCTTAACAGGGGGGGGTGGCTACACCTTC
CASSLTGGGGYTF
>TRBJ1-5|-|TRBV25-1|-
TGTGCCAGCAACGCTCAGGGTTGGAATCAGCCCCAGCATTTT
CASNAQGWNQPQHF
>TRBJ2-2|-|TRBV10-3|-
TGTGCCATCAGTGATTTTATGGGCCTTCCCACCACCGGGGAGCTGTTTTTT
CAISDFMGLPTTGELFF
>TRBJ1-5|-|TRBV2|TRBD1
TGTGCCAGCAGTGAAAGGACAGGCAACGATCAGCCCCAGCATTTT
CASSERTGNDQPQHF
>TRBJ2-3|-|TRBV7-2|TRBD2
TGTGCCAGCAGCCCGGGACTAGTCGTAGATACGCAGTATTTT
CASSPGLVVDTQYF
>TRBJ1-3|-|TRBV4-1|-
TGCGCCAGCAGCCCCCTCGTGGCGGCTGGAAACACCATATATTTT
CASSPLVAAGNTIYF
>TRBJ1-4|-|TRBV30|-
TGTGCCTGGAGTGGGGTTCGGTCGGGTAACGGAAAACTGTTTTTT
CAWSGVRSGNGKLFF
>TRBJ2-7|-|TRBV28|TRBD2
TGTGCCAGCAGTTACCAGCCGGGACTAGCGGGAGGGAGGGGGTCCTACGAGCAGTACTTC
CASSYQPGLAGGRGSYEQYF
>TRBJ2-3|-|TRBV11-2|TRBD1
TGTGCCAGCAGCTTAGCACCACCTTTCACAGGGGGCGCGGAGGATACGCAGTATTTT
CASSLAPPFTGGAEDTQYF
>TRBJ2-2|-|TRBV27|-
TGTGCCAGCAGCTCCGACTGGAACACCGGGGAGCTGTTTTTT
CASSSDWNTGELFF
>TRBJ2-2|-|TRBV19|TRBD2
TGTGCCAGTAGTACCCAACTAGCGGGGGAGAACACCGGGGAGCTGTTTTTT
CASSTQLAGENTGELFF
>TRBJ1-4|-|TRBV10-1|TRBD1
TGCGCCAGCAGTTCCGGGACAGTCAATGAAAAACTGTTTTTT
CASSSGTVNEKLFF